These T cell receptor beta chains were read from a single sample in a study of CD8 T cells in ankylosing spondylitis. MiXCR, run by TCRdb on the 5' RACE reads, gives a single entry per CDR3 protein. The sample lists 300,000 to 350,000 distinct CDR3 sequences; about 15% were seen once. Sequenced: blood, either unsorted or a sorted T cell fraction (not recorded which). The source of these receptors is a male donor with ankylosing spondylitis or in good health (not recorded which). Each CDR3 is given with its conserved first and last residue. A D gene is named only where the DNA matches it firmly. Size values are once, few and many counts, or a class for expanded clones, and some rows have none.

>TRBJ2-3|TRBD2|once|TRBV20-1
CSASGGTSSTDTQYF
TGCAGTGCTAGTGGGGGGACTAGCAGCACAGATACGCAGTATTTT
>TRBJ1-2|NA|few|TRBV7-2
CASSSYDLYGYTF
TGTGCCAGCAGCTCCTATGACCTCTATGGCTACACCTTC
>TRBJ1-2|NA|few|TRBV11-3
CASSSGSTGYTF
TGTGCCAGCAGCTCCGGTAGTACTGGCTACACCTTC
>TRBJ2-2|NA|NA|TRBV7-2
CASSSRLANTGELFF
TGTGCCAGCAGTTCTAGACTAGCGAACACCGGGGAGCTGTTTTTT
>TRBJ1-1|NA|NA|TRBV12-3/TRBV12-4
CASSLGLGKGDEAFF
TGTGCCAGCAGTTTAGGGTTAGGGAAGGGGGATGAAGCTTTCTTT
>TRBJ2-7|TRBD2|many|TRBV9
CASSAWTSGREQYF
TGTGCCAGCAGCGCATGGACTAGCGGGAGAGAGCAGTACTTC
>TRBJ2-1|NA|NA|TRBV20-1
CSAGKSLARGSGDEQFF
TGCAGTGCTGGTAAATCACTAGCGAGGGGCTCAGGGGATGAGCAGTTCTTC
>TRBJ2-7|NA|many|TRBV5-1
CASSLSQTYEQYF
TGCGCCAGCAGCTTGTCCCAGACCTACGAGCAGTACTTC
>TRBJ2-7|NA|NA|TRBV7-9
CASSLRQKEQYF
TGTGCCAGCAGCTTGCGACAGAAAGAGCAGTACTTC
>TRBJ2-5|TRBD1|NA|TRBV10-3
CAIGGQGDRETQYF
TGTGCCATCGGGGGACAGGGGGATCGGGAGACCCAGTACTTC
>TRBJ2-7|NA|few|TRBV20-1
CSALDRSSYEQYF
TGCAGTGCTTTAGACAGGTCCAGCTACGAGCAGTACTTC
>TRBJ2-2|NA|NA|TRBV10-3
CAITRGPTMNTGELFF
TGTGCCATCACCCGAGGACCGACCATGAACACCGGGGAGCTGTTTTTT
>TRBJ1-2|NA|NA|TRBV5-1
CACTREGYGYTF
TGCGCCTGTACGCGGGAAGGCTATGGCTACACCTTC
>TRBJ2-3|TRBD1|NA|TRBV20-1
CSAREYRGWSDTQYF
TGCAGTGCTAGAGAATACAGGGGGTGGTCAGATACGCAGTATTTT
>TRBJ2-7|NA|few|TRBV5-1
CASSLRAGFNEQYF
TGCGCCAGCAGCTTGAGGGCCGGGTTTAACGAGCAGTACTTC
>TRBJ1-3|NA|many|TRBV6-6
CASGDQGGNTIYF
TGTGCCAGCGGGGATCAAGGCGGAAACACCATATATTTT
>TRBJ1-5|NA|few|TRBV20-1
CSASWSVSNQPQHF
TGCAGTGCTAGTTGGTCCGTTAGCAATCAGCCCCAGCATTTT
>TRBJ2-6|TRBD1|NA|TRBV6-1
CASEGGLSGANVLTF
TGTGCCTCTGAAGGGGGCCTTTCTGGGGCCAACGTCCTGACTTTC
>TRBJ2-7|NA|NA|TRBV5-6
CASSFGARENEQYF
TGTGCCAGCAGCTTCGGGGCGCGAGAGAACGAGCAGTACTTC
>TRBJ2-6|NA|NA|TRBV3-1
CASSQISGANVLTF
TGTGCCAGCAGCCAAATCTCTGGGGCCAACGTCCTGACTTTC
>TRBJ2-3|NA|NA|TRBV6-5
CASTLEGSGTDTQYF
TGTGCCAGCACCCTCGAGGGTAGTGGCACAGATACGCAGTATTTT
>TRBJ1-2|TRBD1|NA|TRBV5-5
CASTWDSDHYTF
TGTGCCAGCACCTGGGACAGTGATCACTACACCTTC
>TRBJ2-2|TRBD1|NA|TRBV20-1
CSARRPGTGYTGELFF
TGCAGTGCTAGACGCCCCGGGACAGGGTACACCGGGGAGCTGTTTTTT